A selection of T cell receptor beta chains follows, all from one sample in a study of T cell repertoires in cytomegalovirus infection. A single record per CDR3 protein comes from TCRdb applying MiXCR to the reads. The top ten hold roughly a quarter of the sample, which has 500,000 to 600,000 distinct CDR3 sequences, about 17% seen once. Sequenced sample: CD8+ T cells from PBMCs. Every receptor here comes from a human donor in good health (CMV status not recorded). Some clones in this sample may be carry-over from other donors' samples. CDR3s include the opening cysteine and the closing phenylalanine or tryptophan. The order of the fields is clone size, V gene, J gene, D gene, CDR3 DNA, CDR3 protein. The D gene is left open where the match is weak. Some rows mark clone size as missing; the rest say once, few, many or name a class of expanded clone.

>once|TRBV5-4|TRBJ1-1|-
TGTGCCAGCAGCGCTCAGGGGTGGACTGAAGCGTTCTTT
CASSAQGWTEAFF
>few|TRBV29-1|TRBJ2-4|TRBD2
TGCAGCGTTGCTGAGACTAGCGGGCGGTGGAACATTCAGTACTTC
CSVAETSGRWNIQYF
>few|TRBV19|TRBJ2-3|TRBD1
TGTGCCAGTTTCAATGGTGGACAGGGAGCAGATACGCAGTATTTT
CASFNGGQGADTQYF
>-|TRBV24-1|TRBJ2-3|TRBD2
TGTGCCACCAGTGCAAGCGGGAGGAGGACAGATACGCAGTATTTT
CATSASGRRTDTQYF
>many|TRBV7-9|TRBJ2-5|-
TGTGCCAGCACGGCGGTCTGGGAAGAGACCCAGTACTTC
CASTAVWEETQYF
>-|TRBV14|TRBJ2-3|-
TGTGCCAGCAGCCAAGCCTACTTTAAGAGAGGGGATACGCAGTATTTT
CASSQAYFKRGDTQYF
>few|TRBV20-1|TRBJ2-1|TRBD2
TGCAGTGCTAGAGTTACTAGCGGGAGGGCAAATGAGCAGTTCTTC
CSARVTSGRANEQFF
>few|TRBV6-2/TRBV6-3|TRBJ1-5|TRBD1
TGTGCCAGCAGTTACGGCGGGACAGGGGGCTTGCAGCCCCAGCATTTT
CASSYGGTGGLQPQHF
>few|TRBV20-1|TRBJ1-5|-
TGCAGTGCCCCGGCGGGGATAGGGCAGCCCCAGCATTTT
CSAPAGIGQPQHF
>few|TRBV20-1|TRBJ2-1|-
TGCAGTGCTTATGGGACGATCGGTCGAGTACCTAATGAGCAGTTCTTC
CSAYGTIGRVPNEQFF
>few|TRBV9|TRBJ2-3|-
TGTGCCAGCAGCGTATTGGAGGGGGGGCACACAGATACGCAGTATTTT
CASSVLEGGHTDTQYF
>many|TRBV7-2|TRBJ2-5|-
TGTGCCAGCAGCCTTTACCGGGCCCCGCCCCAAGAGACCCAGTACTTC
CASSLYRAPPQETQYF
>many|TRBV12-5|TRBJ1-1|TRBD1
TGTGCTAGTGGTTTGGGACAGGGGAGAACTGAAGCTTTCTTT
CASGLGQGRTEAFF
>-|TRBV7-9|TRBJ2-5|TRBD1
TGTGCCAGCAGCTTCTTTGCGGGACAGGGGTGGCGGGAGACCCAGTACTTC
CASSFFAGQGWRETQYF
>many|TRBV7-2|TRBJ2-3|TRBD1
TGTGCCAGCAGCCGAGAGGGACAGAGCACAGATACGCAGTATTTT
CASSREGQSTDTQYF
>many|TRBV12-3/TRBV12-4|TRBJ2-3|-
TGTGCCAGCAGCCAAGACAAGGCCCCAGATACGCAGTATTTT
CASSQDKAPDTQYF
>-|TRBV20-1|TRBJ2-1|TRBD2
TGCAGTGCTAGAGTCCTAGCGGGCTTAAGTGAGCAGTTCTTC
CSARVLAGLSEQFF
>few|TRBV5-1|TRBJ2-6|-
TGCGCCAGCACCTACCGACAGGCGAATTCTGGGGCCAACGTCCTGACTTTC
CASTYRQANSGANVLTF
>-|TRBV12-3/TRBV12-4|TRBJ2-5|TRBD2
TGTGCCAGCGGGTCTAGCGGGGGGATCCAAGAGACCCAGTACTTC
CASGSSGGIQETQYF
>many|TRBV7-9|TRBJ2-1|TRBD1
TGTGCCAGCAGCTCGAGGGACAGGGGGAAAAATGAGCAGTTCTTC
CASSSRDRGKNEQFF
>few|TRBV20-1|TRBJ2-3|TRBD2
TGCAGTGCTAGAGATCAATGGACTAGCGGGAGGATCCTAAGCACAGATACGCAGTATTTT
CSARDQWTSGRILSTDTQYF
>many|TRBV29-1|TRBJ2-1|TRBD1
TGCAGCGTCCGGGACAGGGGGGAAAGTTCCTACAATGAGCAGTTCTTC
CSVRDRGESSYNEQFF
>few|TRBV2|TRBJ1-2|-
TGTGCCAGCAGTGATGAGAGGGTTTATGGCTACACCTTC
CASSDERVYGYTF
>-|TRBV7-9|TRBJ2-3|-
TGTGCCAGCAGCGAAGCAGATACGCAGTATTTT
CASSEADTQYF
>-|TRBV9|TRBJ2-2|-
TGTGCCAGCAGCGTAGCAGGGTTCGGAACCGGGGAGCTGTTTTTT
CASSVAGFGTGELFF
>-|TRBV7-6|TRBJ1-1|TRBD1
TGTGCCAGCAGCTTAGAGGACAGGGGGCATGCTTTCTTT
CASSLEDRGHAFF
>many|TRBV7-9|TRBJ2-1|TRBD2
TGTGCCAGCAGCCCCTCTAGCGGGAGCTCCTACAATGAGCAGTTCTTC
CASSPSSGSSYNEQFF
>-|TRBV3-1|TRBJ2-7|TRBD1
TGTGCCAGCAGCCACACACCAGAGACAGGGGCCGAGCAGTACTTC
CASSHTPETGAEQYF
>few|TRBV27|TRBJ2-7|TRBD1
TGTGCCAGCAGTTTAGTACGGACAGGGGGTATCGAGCAGTACTTC
CASSLVRTGGIEQYF
>once|TRBV7-8|TRBJ2-3|TRBD2
TGTGCAAGCAGCTTAAATCCAGCGGGGGGACGTGATACTCCGTATTTT
CASSLNPAGGRDTPYF
>-|TRBV9|TRBJ2-1|TRBD1
TGTGCCAGCAGCGCCCACGACAGGGGGGCCTACAATGAGCAGTTCTTC
CASSAHDRGAYNEQFF
>-|TRBV24-1|TRBJ1-1|-
TGTGCCACCAGTGATGTTGAGGGACGGGAAGCTTTCTTT
CATSDVEGREAFF
>-|TRBV20-1|TRBJ2-1|-
TGCAGTGCCGCCATAGGGAGCTACAATGAGCAGTTCTTC
CSAAIGSYNEQFF
>few|TRBV5-1|TRBJ1-2|TRBD1
TGCGCCAGCAGCGGACAGGGGAAAAGAGCTAACTATGGCTACACCTTC
CASSGQGKRANYGYTF
>many|TRBV4-2|TRBJ1-1|TRBD1
TGTGCCAGCAGCCAAGAGGACAGGGGGAGGACTGAAGCTTTCTTT
CASSQEDRGRTEAFF
>few|TRBV12-3/TRBV12-4|TRBJ1-1|-
TGTGCCAGCAACCCCATCGGCACTGAAGCTTTCTTT
CASNPIGTEAFF
>many|TRBV7-2|TRBJ1-2|-
TGTGCCAGCAGCCCCCACACCTTC
CASSPHTF
>-|TRBV6-6|TRBJ1-1|-
TGTGCCAGCAGTTACCCCCTAGAAGCTTTCTTT
CASSYPLEAFF
>-|TRBV18|TRBJ1-2|-
TGTGCCAGCTCACCGGACGGCCCAACCGACCATGGCTACACCTTC
CASSPDGPTDHGYTF
>-|TRBV23-1|TRBJ1-5|-
TGCGCCAGCAGTCCAAAGCCCCTGTATCGGGGACCTACGGGAAAGCCCCAGCATTTT
CASSPKPLYRGPTGKPQHF